These T cell receptor beta chains were read from a single sample in a study of T cells in Graves' hyperthyroidism and ophthalmopathy. TCRdb processed the multiplex PCR reads anew with MiXCR; each CDR3 protein has one entry. The table shows hundreds of thousands of distinct CDR3 sequences, with roughly 45% occurring only once. Sequencing used peripheral blood or thyroid tissue (not recorded which). The receptors originated from an adult man with Graves' disease, either hyperthyroidism or ophthalmopathy (not recorded which). CDR3s include the opening cysteine and the closing phenylalanine or tryptophan. The order of the fields is CDR3 protein, CDR3 DNA, V gene, J gene, clone size, D gene. D genes are given only for firm matches. The size entry is marked missing in some rows and otherwise reads once, few, many or a size class.

cdr3_aa: CSARDPFRGYEQYF
cdr3_nt: TGCAGTGCTAGAGATCCTTTCCGTGGTTACGAGCAGTACTTC
v_call: TRBV20-1
j_call: TRBJ2-7
clone_size: -
d_call: -

cdr3_aa: CSSYGADSYEQYF
cdr3_nt: TGCAGCAGTTACGGGGCGGACTCCTACGAGCAGTACTTC
v_call: TRBV29-1
j_call: TRBJ2-7
clone_size: -
d_call: -

cdr3_aa: CASTTGTGGTYGYTF
cdr3_nt: TGTGCCAGCACTACCGGGACAGGGGGTACATATGGCTACACCTTC
v_call: TRBV6-6
j_call: TRBJ1-2
clone_size: -
d_call: TRBD1

cdr3_aa: CATSDAWTDYGYTF
cdr3_nt: TGTGCCACCAGTGATGCTTGGACAGACTATGGCTACACCTTC
v_call: TRBV24-1
j_call: TRBJ1-2
clone_size: few
d_call: -

cdr3_aa: CASSCPGQYPGNTIYF
cdr3_nt: TGTGCCAGCAGCTGCCCGGGACAGTATCCTGGAAACACCATATATTTT
v_call: TRBV7-3
j_call: TRBJ1-3
clone_size: -
d_call: TRBD1

cdr3_aa: CVSSLGPLSSYEQYF
cdr3_nt: TGTGTCAGCAGCCTCGGACCCCTGAGCTCCTACGAGCAGTACTTC
v_call: TRBV7-9
j_call: TRBJ2-7
clone_size: once
d_call: -

cdr3_aa: CASSLSQGAQAFF
cdr3_nt: TGTGCCAGCAGTTTGTCGCAGGGGGCACAAGCTTTCTTT
v_call: TRBV12-3/TRBV12-4
j_call: TRBJ1-1
clone_size: many
d_call: TRBD1

cdr3_aa: CASVETGNGDYEQYF
cdr3_nt: TGTGCCAGCGTTGAGACCGGCAACGGAGATTACGAGCAGTACTTC
v_call: TRBV28
j_call: TRBJ2-7
clone_size: -
d_call: -

cdr3_aa: CSVEDTGVGANVLTF
cdr3_nt: TGCAGCGTTGAAGATACAGGGGTCGGGGCCAACGTCCTGACTTTC
v_call: TRBV29-1
j_call: TRBJ2-6
clone_size: -
d_call: TRBD1

cdr3_aa: CASGQDQAPGRTPLHF
cdr3_nt: TGCGCCAGCGGCCAAGATCAGGCACCGGGGCGGACACCCCTCCACTTT
v_call: TRBV7-8
j_call: TRBJ1-6
clone_size: -
d_call: -

cdr3_aa: CAISGAARNTEAFF
cdr3_nt: TGTGCCATCAGTGGGGCAGCCCGGAACACTGAAGCTTTCTTT
v_call: TRBV10-3
j_call: TRBJ1-1
clone_size: many
d_call: -

cdr3_aa: CASSLGRQGAGNTIYF
cdr3_nt: TGTGCCAGCAGCTTAGGACGACAGGGAGCTGGAAACACCATATATTTT
v_call: TRBV7-8
j_call: TRBJ1-3
clone_size: many
d_call: TRBD1

cdr3_aa: CASSVAGTSYGYTF
cdr3_nt: TGTGCCAGCAGCGTCGCCGGGACGTCTTATGGCTACACCTTC
v_call: TRBV2
j_call: TRBJ1-2
clone_size: -
d_call: -

cdr3_aa: CSARGDRDLTNEKLFF
cdr3_nt: TGCAGTGCTAGAGGGGACAGGGATTTAACTAATGAAAAACTGTTTTTT
v_call: TRBV20-1
j_call: TRBJ1-4
clone_size: -
d_call: TRBD1

cdr3_aa: CATRGQANEKLFF
cdr3_nt: TGTGCCACCCGCGGACAGGCTAATGAAAAACTGTTTTTT
v_call: TRBV10-3
j_call: TRBJ1-4
clone_size: -
d_call: TRBD1

cdr3_aa: CASSSHSALNTEAFF
cdr3_nt: TGCGCCAGCAGCTCCCACTCGGCCCTGAACACTGAAGCTTTCTTT
v_call: TRBV5-1
j_call: TRBJ1-1
clone_size: few
d_call: -

cdr3_aa: CASSPLIGQLNSPLHF
cdr3_nt: TGTGCCAGCAGCCCGTTGATTGGACAGTTGAATTCACCCCTCCACTTT
v_call: TRBV7-2
j_call: TRBJ1-6
clone_size: few
d_call: -

cdr3_aa: CASSLFTVANEKLFF
cdr3_nt: TGTGCCAGCAGCTTGTTCACAGTCGCTAATGAAAAACTGTTTTTT
v_call: TRBV5-6
j_call: TRBJ1-4
clone_size: -
d_call: -

cdr3_aa: CSVGGGGGTEAFF
cdr3_nt: TGCAGCGTCGGGGGGGGTGGGGGCACTGAAGCTTTCTTT
v_call: TRBV29-1
j_call: TRBJ1-1
clone_size: -
d_call: -

cdr3_aa: CASSQGQHPISYTF
cdr3_nt: TGTGCCAGCAGCCAGGGACAGCATCCTATTAGCTACACCTTC
v_call: TRBV14
j_call: TRBJ1-2
clone_size: many
d_call: TRBD1

cdr3_aa: CSDGGSGKRWEKLFF
cdr3_nt: TGCAGCGATGGGGGATCAGGGAAGAGGTGGGAAAAACTGTTTTTT
v_call: TRBV29-1
j_call: TRBJ1-4
clone_size: -
d_call: -

cdr3_aa: CASSTRTGSTTEAFF
cdr3_nt: TGTGCCAGCAGTACCCGGACAGGGTCAACCACTGAAGCTTTCTTT
v_call: TRBV6-5
j_call: TRBJ1-1
clone_size: -
d_call: TRBD1

cdr3_aa: CASSLTGGAASEQYF
cdr3_nt: TGTGCCAGCAGCCTAACAGGGGGAGCAGCTAGCGAGCAGTACTTC
v_call: TRBV7-9
j_call: TRBJ2-7
clone_size: -
d_call: TRBD1

cdr3_aa: CSVLGGDNEKLFF
cdr3_nt: TGCAGCGTTCTAGGGGGGGATAATGAAAAACTGTTTTTT
v_call: TRBV29-1
j_call: TRBJ1-4
clone_size: -
d_call: -

cdr3_aa: CAIRGTDQNYGYTF
cdr3_nt: TGTGCCATCAGGGGGACAGATCAGAACTATGGCTACACCTTC
v_call: TRBV10-3
j_call: TRBJ1-2
clone_size: many
d_call: TRBD1

cdr3_aa: CASSARQGIFMNTEAFF
cdr3_nt: TGTGCCAGCAGCGCCCGACAGGGGATATTCATGAACACTGAAGCTTTCTTT
v_call: TRBV7-9
j_call: TRBJ1-1
clone_size: -
d_call: TRBD1

cdr3_aa: CASSLAGGNQPQYF
cdr3_nt: TGTGCCAGCAGTTTAGCGGGAGGAAATCAGCCCCAGTACTTC
v_call: TRBV12-3/TRBV12-4
j_call: TRBJ2-5
clone_size: -
d_call: -

cdr3_aa: CASSYSKEGGIGYGYTF
cdr3_nt: TGTGCCAGCAGTTACTCGAAGGAAGGGGGCATAGGCTATGGCTACACCTTC
v_call: TRBV24-1
j_call: TRBJ1-2
clone_size: -
d_call: TRBD1

cdr3_aa: CASSARQGVSPLHF
cdr3_nt: TGTGCCAGCAGCGCCCGACAGGGGGTATCACCCCTCCACTTT
v_call: TRBV7-6
j_call: TRBJ1-6
clone_size: -
d_call: TRBD1

cdr3_aa: CSAFGTTSYEQYF
cdr3_nt: TGCAGTGCTTTCGGGACTACCTCCTACGAGCAGTACTTC
v_call: TRBV20-1
j_call: TRBJ2-7
clone_size: few
d_call: TRBD2

cdr3_aa: CASRDRSGNTIYF
cdr3_nt: TGTGCCAGCAGGGACAGGTCTGGAAACACCATATATTTT
v_call: TRBV7-9
j_call: TRBJ1-3
clone_size: many
d_call: TRBD1

cdr3_aa: CASSESEDANEKLFF
cdr3_nt: TGTGCCAGCAGTGAATCTGAAGATGCTAATGAAAAACTGTTTTTT
v_call: TRBV25-1
j_call: TRBJ1-4
clone_size: -
d_call: -

cdr3_aa: CASSLGGGGLNTEAFF
cdr3_nt: TGTGCCAGCAGTTTAGGGGGAGGGGGGCTGAACACTGAAGCTTTCTTT
v_call: TRBV12-3/TRBV12-4
j_call: TRBJ1-1
clone_size: few
d_call: -

cdr3_aa: CASSHTRGSDREQYF
cdr3_nt: TGTGCCAGCAGCCACACACGGGGCTCAGATCGGGAGCAGTACTTC
v_call: TRBV7-9
j_call: TRBJ2-7
clone_size: many
d_call: -

cdr3_aa: CASSLVRGLGTQYF
cdr3_nt: TGTGCCAGCAGCTTAGTCAGGGGGCTGGGTACGCAGTATTTT
v_call: TRBV24-1
j_call: TRBJ2-3
clone_size: -
d_call: TRBD1

cdr3_aa: CASSYGQDYGYTF
cdr3_nt: TGCGCCAGCAGCTATGGACAGGACTATGGCTACACCTTC
v_call: TRBV5-1
j_call: TRBJ1-2
clone_size: many
d_call: TRBD1

cdr3_aa: CASSVEQGGDGYTF
cdr3_nt: TGTGCCAGCAGCGTTGAACAGGGGGGGGATGGCTACACCTTC
v_call: TRBV25-1
j_call: TRBJ1-2
clone_size: -
d_call: TRBD1

cdr3_aa: CASSYPGTDEKLFF
cdr3_nt: TGTGCCAGCAGCTATCCGGGCACAGATGAAAAACTGTTTTTT
v_call: TRBV11-1
j_call: TRBJ1-4
clone_size: -
d_call: -

cdr3_aa: CSARDLQGHYGYTF
cdr3_nt: TGCAGTGCTAGAGATCTCCAAGGGCACTATGGCTACACCTTC
v_call: TRBV20-1
j_call: TRBJ1-2
clone_size: few
d_call: -

cdr3_aa: CASSVGQGSNQPQHF
cdr3_nt: TGTGCCAGCAGTGTTGGACAGGGGAGCAATCAGCCCCAGCATTTT
v_call: TRBV2
j_call: TRBJ1-5
clone_size: many
d_call: TRBD1

cdr3_aa: CASSGTGVGLMTYEQYF
cdr3_nt: TGTGCCAGCAGCGGGACGGGAGTGGGACTTATGACATACGAGCAGTACTTC
v_call: TRBV7-9
j_call: TRBJ2-7
clone_size: few
d_call: -

cdr3_aa: CASRLGTAGGYTF
cdr3_nt: TGTGCCAGCAGGCTCGGGACTGCTGGCGGCTACACCTTC
v_call: TRBV7-2
j_call: TRBJ1-2
clone_size: -
d_call: -

cdr3_aa: CASSLAYGGSELFF
cdr3_nt: TGTGCCAGCAGCTTGGCCTATGGAGGAAGTGAACTGTTTTTT
v_call: TRBV7-9
j_call: TRBJ1-4
clone_size: few
d_call: -

cdr3_aa: CASSSTVDPFYEQYF
cdr3_nt: TGCGCCAGCAGCTCGACAGTGGACCCTTTCTACGAGCAGTACTTC
v_call: TRBV5-1
j_call: TRBJ2-7
clone_size: -
d_call: -

cdr3_aa: CATSDSHPVFGANVLIF
cdr3_nt: TGTGCCACCAGTGATTCCCATCCGGTTTTTGGGGCCAACGTCCTGATTTTC
v_call: TRBV24-1
j_call: TRBJ2-6
clone_size: -
d_call: -

cdr3_aa: CASSPDRVGTEAFF
cdr3_nt: TGTGCCAGCAGCCCCGACAGGGTTGGCACTGAAGCTTTCTTT
v_call: TRBV7-2
j_call: TRBJ1-1
clone_size: many
d_call: TRBD1

cdr3_aa: CASSDPGTENEKLFF
cdr3_nt: TGTGCCAGCAGTGACCCCGGGACAGAGAATGAAAAACTGTTTTTT
v_call: TRBV6-4
j_call: TRBJ1-4
clone_size: -
d_call: TRBD1

cdr3_aa: CASSEGQVGGNSPLHF
cdr3_nt: TGCGCCAGCAGTGAGGGACAGGTGGGAGGCAATTCACCCCTCCACTTT
v_call: TRBV10-2
j_call: TRBJ1-6
clone_size: -
d_call: TRBD1